This T cell receptor (beta chain) was obtained from a study of blood T cell repertoires in COVID-19. Study-wide background: The study drew acute and convalescent COVID-19 samples from the United States, Italy and Spain.

Germline V gene lookup returns CDR1 KGHSH and CDR2 LQKENI. The CDR3 totals 15 residues. The V gene end was trimmed by 5 bases and the J gene end by 0 bases; junction bases not matched to a gene: 2. Assay: immunoSEQ multiplex PCR; the TCRdb copy retains only in-frame clones and omits some. The table shows 70,000 or so clones, with around 90% occurring only once. The chain recombines TRBV18 with TRBJ2-1, with 9 positions matching TRBD1. The receptor was derived from a woman at least 80 years old with active COVID-19. Material: peripheral blood. The CDR3 spells CASSLGQGSYNEQFF. DNA of the CDR3: TGTGCCAGCTCATTGGGACAGGGCTCCTACAATGAGCAGTTCTTC.